What follows are 19 T cell receptor beta chains derived from one specimen sequenced in a study of blood T cell repertoires in COVID-19. Clones were read by immunoSEQ multiplex PCR, and TCRdb kept only the in-frame ones, dropping some. Among 180,000 or so clones listed, approximately 84% were seen once. The sample was PBMCs or T cells enriched from blood (not recorded which). The receptors come from a human donor with acute COVID-19. The donor label of this sample is uncertain.

A single count supports this clone. The chain couples TRBV12-5 to TRBJ1-2, with 7 bases identical to TRBD1. V shed 1 base and J 7 bases; nucleotides not matched to a gene: 12. From germline, CDR1 is LGHNT and CDR2 FRNRAP. The CDR3 has 16 residues. The CDR3 protein is CASGLDQTGEQGGYTF. CDR3 DNA sequence: TGTGCTAGTGGTTTGGACCAAACAGGGGAACAGGGTGGCTACACCTTC.

The J gene is TRBJ2-7, the V gene TRBV6-5, with 7 bases that match TRBD1. V gave up 9 bases and J gave up 0 bases; unmatched junction bases: 2. Germline V gives CDR1 MNHEY, CDR2 SVGAGI. This CDR3 region has 12 residues. This CDR3 is CASRDSSYEQYF. CDR3 DNA: TGTGCCAGTAGGGACAGCTCCTACGAGCAGTACTTC.

V usage is TRBV4-2 and J usage is TRBJ2-3; tentative D call: TRBD2 (6 bases). V shed 4 bases and J shed 5 bases, with 10 bases lying between them. From germline, CDR1 is LGHNA and CDR2 YNFKEQ. The CDR3 loop spans 13 amino acids. This chain's CDR3 is CASSPMGGDTQYF. CDR3 sequence (DNA): TGTGCCAGCAGCCCGATGGGGGGAGATACGCAGTATTTT.

J is TRBJ2-1 and V is TRBV18; 7 bases align to TRBD1. The length of the CDR3 is 14 residues. V lost 5 bases to trimming and J lost 0 bases; unmatched junction nucleotides: 1. Looked up from germline, CDR1 is KGHSH and CDR2 is LQKENI. The CDR3 nucleotides are TGTGCCAGCTCAAGACAGGGCTCCTACAATGAGCAGTTCTTC. Residues: CASSRQGSYNEQFF.

The rearrangement links TRBV24-1 to TRBJ1-4; 7 nucleotides match TRBD1. CDR3 length: 16 amino acids. The germline CDR1 and CDR2 sequences are KGHDR and SFDVKD. V lost 4 bases and J lost 5; bases outside the gene matches: 9. The CDR3 DNA follows: TGTGCCACCAGTGAGGGAGAGACAGGGAAGAATGAAAAACTGTTTTTT. This sequence encodes CATSEGETGKNEKLFF.

The rearrangement links TRBV7-5 to TRBJ2-7; TRBD1 reflects the table's D call only, with no check against the DNA. TRBV7-5 is recorded as a pseudogene. The length of the CDR3 is 13 residues. CDR3 sequence: CARSLEGGYEQYF. Written as DNA, the CDR3 is TGTGCCAGAAGCTTAGAAGGGGGCTACGAGCAGTACTTC.

The gene calls are TRBV4-1 and TRBJ1-4; 7 positions agree with TRBD1. This CDR3 is 13 amino acids long. In germline, CDR1 is MGHRA, CDR2 YSYEKL. V lost 4 bases and J lost 8; bases outside the gene matches: 4. DNA of the CDR3: TGCGCCAGCAGCCGGGGACAGCGGGAAAAACTGTTTTTT. It specifies CASSRGQREKLFF.

The CDR3 nucleotides are TGTGCCACCAGTGCCGCCGGGGAACCCTATGGCTACACCTTC. Its translation is CATSAAGEPYGYTF. The chain is built from TRBV24-1 and TRBJ1-2; no clear D. Trimming cost V 5 bases and J 4 bases, with 13 bases left between them. Germline V lookup: CDR1 KGHDR, CDR2 SFDVKD. The CDR3 loop spans 14 amino acids.

This chain links TRBV6-2 or TRBV6-3 with TRBJ2-7, with a weak D call TRBD1 (6 bases). The CDR3 loop spans 14 amino acids. The germline V gene has CDR1 MNHEY and CDR2 SVGEGT. V shed 4 bases and J shed 3 bases, with 13 bases lying between them. CDR3 DNA: TGTGCCAGCAGTTTTCCAGGGGACGGCTACGAGCAGTACTTC. Translating gives CASSFPGDGYEQYF.

V usage is TRBV7-9 and J usage is TRBJ1-1, with D perhaps TRBD1 (6 bases). CDR1 is SEHNR, CDR2 FQNEAQ, per germline (reference sequence). V gave up 0 bases and J gave up 4 bases, with 15 bases separating them. This CDR3 comprises 16 residues. The CDR3 loop is CASSLAKQGWSTEAFF. The DNA of the CDR3 is TGTGCCAGCAGCTTAGCGAAACAGGGATGGTCCACTGAAGCTTTCTTT.

The V gene is TRBV27, the J gene TRBJ1-2; the match to TRBD1 covers 7 bases. CDR1 and CDR2 (germline): MNHEY, SMNVEV (reference sequence). The CDR3 totals 15 residues. With 8 bases clipped from V and 3 bases from J, the junction kept 12 bases outside the gene matches. Written as DNA, the CDR3 is TGTGCCAGCGCCCGCCGGAGGGGGCGGGACTATGGCTACACCTTC. As protein: CASARRRGRDYGYTF.

This clone was recorded once. V gene TRBV12-1 combines with J gene TRBJ1-5; the table's D gene call, TRBD1, was not cross checked with the DNA. TRBV12-1 is described as a pseudogene. The CDR3 has 17 residues. This chain's CDR3 is CASRGQGPRFDNQPQHF. The CDR3 DNA follows: TGTGCCAGCAGAGGACAGGGGCCGCGTTTTGACAATCAGCCCCAGCATTTT.

Written as DNA, the CDR3 is TGTGCCTGGAGTGGCCAGGGGAGCACCGGGGAGCTGTTTTTT. Amino acids: CAWSGQGSTGELFF. The chain carries TRBV30 and TRBJ2-2, with D perhaps TRBD1 (6 bases). Germline V gene sequence: CDR1 GTSNPN, CDR2 SVGIG (reference sequence). V was pared by 1 base and J by 4 bases, with 10 bases between. The CDR3 loop spans 14 amino acids.

As DNA, the CDR3 is TGTGCCAGCAGCGACAGTGATAATGAAAAACTGTTTTTT. Its translation: CASSDSDNEKLFF. The chain carries TRBV5-4 and TRBJ1-4; TRBD1 is a possible D gene (5 bases). V dropped 4 bases and J dropped 4 bases, with 8 bases sitting between them. Germline V gene data show CDR1 as SGHNT and CDR2 as YYREEE (reference sequence). The CDR3 covers 13 residues.

The chain uses TRBV5-4 and TRBJ2-7; TRBD1 aligns across 9 bases. V lost 2 bases to trimming and J lost 4 bases; unmatched junction nucleotides: 4. The CDR3 has 14 residues. In germline, CDR1 is SGHNT, CDR2 YYREEE (reference sequence). CDR3 sequence (DNA): TGTGCCAGCAGCTTCGGACAGGGGAAGTACGAGCAGTACTTC. Translated, it gives CASSFGQGKYEQYF. Combining the CDR3 with reference TRBV5-4 and TRBJ2-7 gives the whole variable domain ETGVTQSPTHLIKTRGQQVTLRCSSQSGHNTVSWYQQALGQGPQFIFQYYREEENGRGNFPPRFSGLQFPNYSSELNVNALELDDSALYLCASSFGQGKYEQYFGPGTRLTVT.

V gene TRBV7-2 combines with J gene TRBJ1-2; a weak D match, TRBD1 (6 bases). From germline, CDR1 is SGHTA and CDR2 FQGNSA. Trimming cost V 1 base and J 7 bases, with 16 bases left between them. This CDR3 region has 15 residues. The CDR3 reads CASSLVNRERLGYTF. The DNA for the CDR3 is TGTGCCAGCAGCTTAGTGAACAGGGAACGTCTTGGCTACACCTTC.

J is TRBJ2-6 and V is TRBV27; D possibly corresponds to TRBD1 (6 bases). Per the germline V gene, CDR1 is MNHEY and CDR2 is SMNVEV (reference sequence). The V and J ends lost 5 bases and 4 bases respectively, with 15 bases between them. The CDR3 has 16 residues. This CDR3 is CASSPTTGTGANVLTF. CDR3 bases: TGTGCCAGCAGTCCAACCACAGGGACCGGGGCCAACGTCCTGACTTTC.

In this sample, this clone turned up once. The J gene is TRBJ1-1, the V gene TRBV5-4; 9 positions agree with TRBD1. With V trimmed by 2 bases and J by 5 bases, 4 bases remained unmatched. This CDR3 has 14 residues. Germline loops: CDR1 SGHNT, CDR2 YYREEE (reference sequence). The CDR3 bases are TGTGCCAGCAGCTTTACAGGGGGCGAAACTGAAGCTTTCTTT. This translates into CASSFTGGETEAFF.

J is TRBJ1-1 and V is TRBV25-1; 8 bases are a match to TRBD1. There are 15 residues in the CDR3. Trimming removed 4 bases from V and 1 base from J; junction bases left unmatched: 5. Germline CDR1 and CDR2: MGHDK and SYGVNS. CDR3 DNA: TGTGCCAGCAGTGCCCGGACAGGGACGAACACTGAAGCTTTCTTT. Protein product: CASSARTGTNTEAFF.